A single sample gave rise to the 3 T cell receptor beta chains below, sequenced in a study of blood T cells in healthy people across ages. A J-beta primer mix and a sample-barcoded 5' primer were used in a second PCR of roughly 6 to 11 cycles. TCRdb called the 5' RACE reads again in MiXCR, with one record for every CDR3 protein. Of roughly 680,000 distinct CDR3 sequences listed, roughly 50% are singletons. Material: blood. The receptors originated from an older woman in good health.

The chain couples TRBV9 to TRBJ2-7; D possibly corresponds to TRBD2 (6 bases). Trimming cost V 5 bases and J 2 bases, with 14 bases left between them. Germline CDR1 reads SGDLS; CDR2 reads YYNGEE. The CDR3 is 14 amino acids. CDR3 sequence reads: CASSPRDFAYEQYF. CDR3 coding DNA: TGTGCCAGCAGTCCCCGGGACTTTGCCTACGAGCAGTACTTC.

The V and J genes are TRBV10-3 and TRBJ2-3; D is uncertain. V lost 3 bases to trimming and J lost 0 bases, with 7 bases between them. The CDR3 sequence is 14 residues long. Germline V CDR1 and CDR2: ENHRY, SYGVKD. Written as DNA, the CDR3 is TGTGCCATCAGTGACAGTTCTAGCACAGATACGCAGTATTTT. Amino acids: CAISDSSSTDTQYF.

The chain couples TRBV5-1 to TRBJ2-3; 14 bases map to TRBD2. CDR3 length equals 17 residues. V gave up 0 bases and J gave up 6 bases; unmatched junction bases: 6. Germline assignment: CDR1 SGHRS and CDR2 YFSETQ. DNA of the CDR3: TGCGCCAGCAGCTTGGCGGGACTAGCGGGAGTTGGGGATACGCAGTATTTT. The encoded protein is CASSLAGLAGVGDTQYF.